The source of this T cell receptor (beta chain) is a study of HIV-infected patients and healthy controls. Study-level results: Eight alpha and eight beta V genes differed significantly in mean usage between HIV-infected patients and controls. Healthy controls carried many MAIT alpha-chain CDR3s, while HIV+ repertoires had few.

The CDR3 sequence is 15 residues long. Germline loops: CDR1 KGHSH, CDR2 LQKENI. Trimming pared 1 base from V and 2 bases from J, leaving 10 bases between. Reverse transcription used about 510 ng RNA and constant-region primers for alpha and beta. Using multiplexing indices, alpha and beta chain libraries were generated apart by chain-specific third strand synthesis. The library got P5 and P7 elements plus a second index, then an approximately 23-cycle PCR. One entry per CDR3 protein results from TCRdb running MiXCR on the 5' RACE reads. The table has 15,000 to 20,000 distinct CDR3 sequences, over 9% seen once. No cell fractionation was done, so the repertoire covers all unsorted peripheral blood T cells. This clonotype showed up just once. Its antigen is unidentified.

The J gene is TRBJ2-3, the V gene TRBV18; weak D call: TRBD1 (6 bases). Sequenced: blood. The clonotype was recovered from an adult in good health. This CDR3 reads CASSPRDTNTDTQYF. In DNA form, the CDR3 reads TGTGCCAGCTCACCACGGGACACAAACACAGATACGCAGTATTTT.